Here is one T cell receptor (beta chain) with its context. Its antigen is currently not known. No base qualities exist here, and no much larger clone lies one base off it. Patients with a history of autoimmune disease or receiving systemic immunosuppression were excluded from the trial. Peripheral blood for TCR sequencing was drawn from every dose cohort at baseline, at cycle 4 day 1 and at cycle 7 day 1. The samples were taken from a phase I, first-in-human, multicenter, open-label dose-escalation trial of ivuxolimab. Adults with locally advanced or metastatic melanoma, renal cell carcinoma, hepatocellular carcinoma or head and neck squamous cell carcinoma were enrolled in the trial. Before TCR sequencing, CD4+ T cells and CD8+ T cells from peripheral blood were sorted into separate populations. V trim: 1 base; J trim: 0 bases; unmatched bases: 3. Counted from cysteine to phenylalanine, this CDR3 has 17 amino acids. The retained sequence is limited to the CDR3, 51 bases, with the frame set at the first base. CDR1 is given as SGHVS and CDR2 as FNYEAQ, both from the germline V gene.

This entry belongs to a study of OX40 agonist ivuxolimab in advanced cancers. Notes on the research overall: The costimulatory receptor OX40 (CD134) was targeted by ivuxolimab, a fully human IgG2 agonistic monoclonal antibody. Intravenous ivuxolimab was administered to patients every 2 weeks at six dose levels: 0.01, 0.1, 0.3, 1.5, 3 and 10 mg/kg. Of the approximately 50 patients in dose escalation, about 20 had hepatocellular carcinoma, approximately 15 had melanoma, 9 had renal cell carcinoma and 9 had head and neck cancer. The dose-escalation cohort was about 86% male with a mean age of about 65 years, ranging from roughly 23 to 90. Prior anti-PD-1, anti-PD-L1 or anti-CTLA-4 therapy was permitted, and checkpoint inhibitors had been received by roughly 42% of dose-escalation patients. Three dose-escalation patients achieved partial responses, one with hepatocellular carcinoma and two with cutaneous melanoma. Peripheral TCRbeta sequencing aimed to test whether ivuxolimab altered TCR sequence diversity and caused clonal T-cell expansion. The paper reports the monotherapy dose-escalation portion (N of about 50 patients) of the phase I ivuxolimab trial.

What the research found in general, with its limitations: Clonal expansion of both CD4+ and CD8+ blood T cells was observed from baseline to week 6 at doses 0.1 to 3.0 mg/kg. Partial responders in the 0.1-3.0 mg/kg groups had among the lowest normalized peripheral clonal expansion, especially among CD8+ T cells. The antigen specificity of the clonally expanded peripheral T cells was not determined. Low levels of normalized T-cell clonal expansion were also seen in some patients who did not respond. On average, CD8+ T cells showed more expanded clones than CD4+ T cells after ivuxolimab.

Genomic DNA was isolated from the sorted cells so that the TCRbeta CDR3 region could be sequenced. The immunoSEQ Assay was used for sequencing of TCRbeta CDR3 regions. TCRdb took this table from immuneACCESS and kept in-frame rearrangements with V and J called. Such tables lack part of the clones; where checked against another copy, unresolved V genes explain under half of the gap, and the rest is unexplained. The sample table contains about 100,000 clones; only one count was recorded for around nine tenths of them. About 1.5% of the sample lies in the top ten. The V and J segments used are TRBV7-6 and TRBJ2-1; a stretch of 10 junction bases matches TRBD2. The TCR comes from an adult with an advanced solid tumor such as melanoma, head and neck, liver or kidney cancer. Material: CD4+ or CD8+ T cells sorted from blood, obtained in a trial of the OX40 agonist ivuxolimab. CDR3 sequence: CASSLVLAGASYNEQFF. The sequenced DNA: TGTGCCAGCAGCTTAGTCCTAGCGGGGGCCTCCTACAATGAGCAGTTCTTC.